This is a list of T cell receptor beta chains from one sample in a study of stem cell transplantation in POMP-related autoinflammatory disease. Profiled with immunoSEQ multiplex PCR; TCRdb holds only in-frame clones, not every one. Of 20,000 to 30,000 clones in the sample, around four fifths are singletons; the top ten hold about 2.3%. The sequenced sample was CD4+ T cells from PBMCs, obtained before stem cell transplantation. Source of these receptors: a human donor with POMP-related autoinflammation and immune dysregulation (PRAID). The CDR3 runs from the conserved cysteine through the conserved F or W. The D gene is left open where the match is weak.

>.|TRBV15
CATSGDGTNEKLFF
>.|TRBV6-1
CASSEVRTSNQPQHF
>.|TRBV18
CASSHPAEETQYF
>.|TRBV5-6
CASSRGAGVNEKLFF
>TRBD1|TRBV18
CASFNPGTGEDTQYF
>TRBD1|TRBV6-1
CASSEYGTGAFF
>.|TRBV18
CASSPPLGDSSDTQYF
>.|TRBV5-1
CASSLGRGFADTQYF
>.|TRBV14
CASSEQQGADTQYF
>.|TRBV11-3
CASSLMSFGTEAFF
>.|TRBV2
CASSVNLGNTEAFF
>.|TRBV2
CASSEALGRGTDTQYF
>.|TRBV18
CASSPRDLGVTEAFF
>TRBD1|TRBV6-6
CASTRDRGSNQPQHF
>.|TRBV4-2
CASSQDFGTQAAGYTF
>.|TRBV6-5
CASSSGGLSGNTIYF
>TRBD1|TRBV19
CASSPRGDRILNIQYF
>.|TRBV4-1
CASSQDPPGGKNQPQHF
>TRBD1|TRBV25-1
CASSAQGGSTEAFF
>TRBD2|TRBV10-3
CAISATLAGDGTDTQYF
>.|TRBV28
CASRFNGAAEQFF
>.|TRBV19
CAGSTPNYGYTF
>.|TRBV18
CASSRPGTGRGDGYTF
>.|TRBV7-9
CASEESVMGAYEQYF
>.|TRBV30
CAWSVQTMTKLFF
>.|TRBV28
CASSLSEQGSHEQYF
>TRBD2|TRBV18
CASDRTSGSVDEQFF
>TRBD1|TRBV5-8
CASSPGGSGELFF
>.|TRBV6-5
CASRGLLNTEAFF
>.|TRBV2
CASSIRHSEGEQYF
>.|TRBV5-1
CASTDLRGGQSWTVDEQFF
>TRBD1|TRBV6-5
CASRLPGQALLHF
>.|TRBV5-1
CASSFDSANTEAFF
>.|TRBV6-1
CASYLDRVLGYTF
>TRBD1|TRBV2
CASIRTGQNTEAFF
>TRBD2|TRBV5-1
CASSLLTSGRFLEQFF
>.|TRBV19
CASKIGGGNTEAFF
>.|TRBV28
CASSLGQSYEQYF
>TRBD1|TRBV7-9
CASTKPPPTGAGNTIYF
>TRBD2|TRBV25-1
CASKPGLAGSGELFF